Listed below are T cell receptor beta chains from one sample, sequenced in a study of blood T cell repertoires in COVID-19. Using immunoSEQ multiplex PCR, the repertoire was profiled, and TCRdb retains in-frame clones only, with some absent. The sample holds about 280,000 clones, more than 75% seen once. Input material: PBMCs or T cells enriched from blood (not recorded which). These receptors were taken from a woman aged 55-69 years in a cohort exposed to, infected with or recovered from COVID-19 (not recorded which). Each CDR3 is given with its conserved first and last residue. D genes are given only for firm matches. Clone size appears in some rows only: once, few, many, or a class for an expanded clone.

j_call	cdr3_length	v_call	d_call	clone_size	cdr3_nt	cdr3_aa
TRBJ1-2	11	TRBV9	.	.	TGTGCCAGCAGCGCCCAGGGTGGCTACACCTTC	CASSAQGGYTF
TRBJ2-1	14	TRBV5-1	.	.	TGCGCCAGCAGCTTCAGTACAACAGACAATGAGCAGTTCTTC	CASSFSTTDNEQFF
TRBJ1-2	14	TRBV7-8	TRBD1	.	TGTGCCAGCAGCTCCCCAGACAGGGCCTATGGCTACACCTTC	CASSSPDRAYGYTF
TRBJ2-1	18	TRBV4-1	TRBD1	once	TGCGCCAGCAGCCAAGCCCTTTCGGAGGGGACAGGGGCTAATGAGCAGTTCTTC	CASSQALSEGTGANEQFF
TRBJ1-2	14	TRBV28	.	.	TGTGCCAGCAATCAGCATGGGCAGCTCTATGGCTACACCTTC	CASNQHGQLYGYTF
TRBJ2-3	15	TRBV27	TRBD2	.	TGTGCCAGCAGTTTTTGGCGGGAGAGAGGAGATACGCAGTATTTT	CASSFWRERGDTQYF
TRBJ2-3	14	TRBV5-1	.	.	TGCGCCAGCGCCTCCGGGGGGCCCACAGATACGCAGTATTTT	CASASGGPTDTQYF
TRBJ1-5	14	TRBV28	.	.	TGTGCCAGCAACTCCCCGGGGATACCTCAGCCCCAGCATTTT	CASNSPGIPQPQHF
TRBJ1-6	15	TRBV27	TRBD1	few	TGTGCCAGCACCGATAGACAGGGTTACAATTCACCCCTCCACTTT	CASTDRQGYNSPLHF
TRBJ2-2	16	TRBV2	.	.	TGTGCCAGCAGTGTAGGGACTCTTTGGGAAGACGGGGAGCTGTTTTTT	CASSVGTLWEDGELFF
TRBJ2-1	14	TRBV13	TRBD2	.	TGTGCCAGCAGCTTAGGTTCGGCTAGCGGGAGACAGTTCTTC	CASSLGSASGRQFF
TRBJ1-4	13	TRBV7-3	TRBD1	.	TGTGCCAGCAGTAGACAGGGAGGAGAAAAACTGTTTTTT	CASSRQGGEKLFF
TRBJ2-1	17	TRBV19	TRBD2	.	TGTGCCAGTAGTAGTGGGCGACTAGCGGGAGGTTACGTTGAGCAGTTCTTC	CASSSGRLAGGYVEQFF
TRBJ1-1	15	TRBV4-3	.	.	TGCGCCAGCAGCCACGGGACTTTGATGAACACTGAAGCTTTCTTT	CASSHGTLMNTEAFF
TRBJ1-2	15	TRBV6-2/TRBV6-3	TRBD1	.	TGTGCCAGCAGTTACCCGGGACAGGCAAGATATGGCTACACCTTC	CASSYPGQARYGYTF
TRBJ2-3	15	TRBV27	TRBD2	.	TGTGCCAGCAGTAGCCCGGGACTAGGGGCAGATACGCAGTATTTT	CASSSPGLGADTQYF
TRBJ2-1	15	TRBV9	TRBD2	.	TGTGCCAGCAGCCGACTAGCGGGAGGGCTTAATGAGCAGTTCTTC	CASSRLAGGLNEQFF
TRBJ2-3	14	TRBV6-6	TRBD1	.	TGTGCCAGCAGTTACGACAGGGGGCGAGATACGCAGTATTTT	CASSYDRGRDTQYF
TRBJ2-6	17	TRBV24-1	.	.	TGTGCCACCAGTGCTTCGAGAGGGAAATCTGGGGCCAACGTCCTGACTTTC	CATSASRGKSGANVLTF
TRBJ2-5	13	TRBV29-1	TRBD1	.	TGCAGCGATGTGACAGGGCCTAGGGAGACCCAGTACTTC	CSDVTGPRETQYF
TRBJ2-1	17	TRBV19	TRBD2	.	TGTGCCAGTACGACTAAGTATGGACTAGCGGGAGACAATGAGCAGTTCTTC	CASTTKYGLAGDNEQFF
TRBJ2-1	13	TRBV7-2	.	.	TGTGCCAGCAGCTTAGGAGCCTACAATGAGCAGTTCTTC	CASSLGAYNEQFF
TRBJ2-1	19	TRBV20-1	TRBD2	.	TGCAGTGCTAGTTCCCATTTATTTAGCGGGAGGGCCCAGAACAATGAGCAGTTCTTC	CSASSHLFSGRAQNNEQFF
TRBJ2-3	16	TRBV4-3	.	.	TGCGCCAGCAGCCAAGAGTGGGAGACTGGCACAGATACGCAGTATTTT	CASSQEWETGTDTQYF